The 12 T cell receptor beta chains below were found in one sample sequenced in a study of blood T cell repertoires in COVID-19 (dated by TCRdb to 2018 to 2021). The library was produced with the immunoSEQ multiplex PCR assay. TCRdb holds this immuneACCESS table with in-frame rearrangements only. Some clones are missing; in checked studies, unresolved V genes explain under half, and the rest has no known cause. The sample table records approximately 400,000 clones; around 83% of these occur just once. The ten largest clones take up about 5% of the sample. Sequenced: PBMCs or T cells enriched from blood (not recorded which). These receptors originate from a woman aged 50 to 60 who had recovered from COVID-19.

V usage is TRBV5-1 and J usage is TRBJ2-7; 8 bases map to TRBD2. The CDR3 consists of 14 residues. Per the germline V gene, CDR1 is SGHRS and CDR2 is YFSETQ. V was pared by 1 base and J by 3 bases, with 3 bases of the junction left unmatched. In nucleotides, the CDR3 is TGCGCCAGCAGCTTGACAGGGACTAGCTACGAGCAGTACTTC. As protein: CASSLTGTSYEQYF. Full variable domain (remainder filled in from reference TRBV5-1 and TRBJ2-7): KAGVTQTPRYLIKTRGQQVTLSCSPISGHRSVSWYQQTPGQGLQFLFEYFSETQRNKGNFPGRFSGRQFSNSRSEMNVSTLELGDSALYLCASSLTGTSYEQYFGPGTRLTVT.

This clone was seen a handful of times. This chain joins TRBV9 and TRBJ2-2; TRBD2 agrees at 15 bases. Germline loops: CDR1 SGDLS, CDR2 YYNGEE. The CDR3 runs to 17 residues. The trim removed 4 bases at V and 4 bases at J, leaving 5 bases unmatched. The CDR3 nucleotides read TGTGCCAGCAGCTATGGACTAGCGGGAGGGTTCACCGGGGAGCTGTTTTTT. Protein sequence: CASSYGLAGGFTGELFF.

The chain joins TRBV6-2 or TRBV6-3 to TRBJ2-1; D perhaps matches TRBD1 (6 bases). Trimming left V 5 bases short and J 9 bases short, with 11 bases between. This CDR3 spans 12 amino acids. Germline values: CDR1 MNHEY, CDR2 SVGEGT. CDR3 in DNA: TGTGCCAGCAGTCGCCAGGGGATTGAGCAGTTCTTC. Residues: CASSRQGIEQFF.

The rearrangement links TRBV6-2 or TRBV6-3 to TRBJ1-5; 7 nucleotides agree with TRBD1. V shed 6 bases, J shed 6 bases, and the junction held 5 bases outside the gene matches. Germline V gene sequence: CDR1 MNHEY, CDR2 SVGEGT. The CDR3 has 13 amino acids. The CDR3 coding sequence is TGTGCCAGCAGCACGACAGGGCGTCAGCCCCAGCATTTT. Its translation: CASSTTGRQPQHF.

Worth noting for this clone: The identical CDR3 is also encoded by other nucleotide sequences in the sample. This chain uses TRBV5-1 with TRBJ1-2; 10 bases are shared with TRBD1. The CDR3 has 14 amino acids. In germline, CDR1 is SGHRS, CDR2 YFSETQ. J was trimmed by 5 bases and V by 4 bases; bases with no gene match: 5. The CDR3 here is CASSPSGQGYGYTF. DNA for the CDR3: TGCGCCAGCAGCCCATCGGGACAGGGGTATGGCTACACCTTC.

The V and J genes are TRBV4-1 and TRBJ2-7; possibly TRBD2 for D (6 bases). The germline CDR1 and CDR2 sequences are MGHRA and YSYEKL. V dropped 1 base and J dropped 3 bases, with 19 bases sitting between them. The CDR3 loop spans 17 amino acids. CDR3 DNA: TGCGCCAGCAGCCAAGTTCTAGCATCGGGGGTTGGCTACGAGCAGTACTTC. Translated: CASSQVLASGVGYEQYF.

V usage is TRBV11-3 and J usage is TRBJ1-3; no firm D call. V shed 1 base and J shed 0 bases, with 7 bases lying between them. Germline V gives CDR1 SGHNT, CDR2 YENEEA. The CDR3 is made up of 15 amino acids. The DNA for the CDR3 is TGTGCCAGCAGCTTAGGCACAGCCTCTGGAAACACCATATATTTT. Translating it yields CASSLGTASGNTIYF.

The chain carries TRBV30 and TRBJ2-7, with a tentative D call TRBD1 (6 bases). Trimming took off 0 bases at V and 7 bases at J, with 10 bases between the two ends. The CDR3 length is 12 residues. CDR1 and CDR2 (germline): GTSNPN, SVGIG (reference sequence). The CDR3 coding sequence is TGTGCCTGGAGTGTAAGGGGGTTTGAGCAGTACTTC. Its protein product is CAWSVRGFEQYF.

This rearrangement joins TRBV7-8 to TRBJ1-2; D is unresolved. V was pared by 2 bases and J by 0 bases, with 7 bases between. In germline, CDR1 is SGHVS, CDR2 FQNEAQ. This CDR3 is 14 amino acids long. In nucleotides, the CDR3 is TGTGCCAGCAGCTTACAGGCTCCTAACTATGGCTACACCTTC. Translation: CASSLQAPNYGYTF.

The chain links TRBV5-1 to TRBJ2-1; 7 bases are shared with TRBD1. CDR1 SGHRS and CDR2 YFSETQ come from the germline V gene. The V segment lost 8 bases and the J segment 0 bases; nucleotides outside the gene matches: 2. The CDR3 spans 13 residues. The CDR3 coding sequence is TGCGCCAGTGGGACAGACTCCTACAATGAGCAGTTCTTC. It codes for CASGTDSYNEQFF.

As DNA, the CDR3 is TGTGCCACCAGTGACACGAACGGGACTACTCGCAATGAGCAGTTCTTC. It codes for CATSDTNGTTRNEQFF. The chain carries TRBV24-1 and TRBJ2-1; 7 bases align to TRBD2. V shed 4 bases, J shed 6 bases, and the junction held 11 bases outside the gene matches. The V gene's germline CDR1 is KGHDR and CDR2 SFDVKD. The CDR3 sequence is 16 residues long.

The V call is TRBV5-4, the J call TRBJ2-1, with 10 bases that match TRBD2. CDR1 SGHNT and CDR2 YYREEE come from the germline V gene (reference sequence). This CDR3 has 18 amino acids. After removal of 4 bases from V and 6 bases from J, the junction contained 16 bases not matched to a gene. CDR3 bases: TGTGCCAGCAGCGCCGTGACGCCTAGCGGGGGCTACAGCAATGAGCAGTTCTTC. Translation gives CASSAVTPSGGYSNEQFF.